This is a list of T cell receptor beta chains from one sample in a study of blood T cell repertoires in COVID-19. TCRdb keeps only in-frame clones here, not all; method: immunoSEQ multiplex PCR. This table has 230,000 or so clones, around 88% appearing once. Sample: PBMCs or T cells enriched from blood (not recorded which). Every receptor here comes from a middle-aged woman with acute COVID-19. Both conserved end residues are part of each CDR3. The order of the fields is CDR3 DNA, CDR3 protein, clone size, J gene, CDR3 length, V gene, D gene. D genes are given only for firm matches. Clone size, where shown, is once, few, many, or a class for clones that have expanded.

TGTGCCAGCAGCCCGGACAATAGCAATCAGCCCCAGCATTTT,CASSPDNSNQPQHF,.,TRBJ1-5,14,TRBV3-1/TRBV3-2,.
TGTGCCAGCAGCCCAGGCTGGGGCGGGATATGGGATACCGGGGAGCTGTTTTTT,CASSPGWGGIWDTGELFF,.,TRBJ2-2,18,TRBV11-3,.
TGTGCCAGCAGCTTAGGTGGGACAGGGAATCAGCCCCAGCATTTT,CASSLGGTGNQPQHF,.,TRBJ1-5,15,TRBV7-2,TRBD1
TGCGCCAGCAGTGACGGGGGGGCTACAGATACGCAGTATTTT,CASSDGGATDTQYF,.,TRBJ2-3,14,TRBV10-1,TRBD2
TGCGCCAGCAGCCGGGATAATTCACCCCTCCACTTT,CASSRDNSPLHF,.,TRBJ1-6,12,TRBV5-1,.
TGTGCCAGTAGACAGGGTATTAATTCACCCCTCCACTTT,CASRQGINSPLHF,.,TRBJ1-6,13,TRBV25-1,TRBD1
TGTGCCAGCAGCTTAGGTTTACAAGAGACCCAGTACTTC,CASSLGLQETQYF,.,TRBJ2-5,13,TRBV7-9,.
TGCGCCAGCATCGTCGCAGGACTAGCGGGCTCCTACAATGAGCAGTTCTTC,CASIVAGLAGSYNEQFF,.,TRBJ2-1,17,TRBV10-1,TRBD2
TGTGCCAGCAGAGCAGGGTTGAATCAGCCCCAGCATTTT,CASRAGLNQPQHF,.,TRBJ1-5,13,TRBV28,.
TGTGCCAGCAGTCTCAGGTCGAACAGCGGTGGCTATGGCTACACCTTC,CASSLRSNSGGYGYTF,.,TRBJ1-2,16,TRBV7-2,.
TGTGCCAGCAGCGTAGAAAATTGGGGGGGCCAAGAGACCCAGTACTTC,CASSVENWGGQETQYF,.,TRBJ2-5,16,TRBV9,TRBD2
TGTGCCAGCAGCTTGGGAGGGACAGGGGGCAGCTCTGGCTACACCTTC,CASSLGGTGGSSGYTF,.,TRBJ1-2,16,TRBV5-5,TRBD1
TGTGCCAGCAATATAGGAGGTTCTGAAAAACTGTTTTTT,CASNIGGSEKLFF,.,TRBJ1-4,13,TRBV12-3/TRBV12-4,.
TGTGCCAGCACCACCGGAGGTGGGCAGCCCCAGCATTTT,CASTTGGGQPQHF,.,TRBJ1-5,13,TRBV12-3/TRBV12-4,.
TGTGCCAGCAGTCCCGAGGGACAGGGGACCTATGGCTACACCTTC,CASSPEGQGTYGYTF,once,TRBJ1-2,15,TRBV6-5,TRBD1
TGTGCCAGCAGCTTAGTCGGAGGGCCAGGGGGCGGATATACGCAGTATTTT,CASSLVGGPGGGYTQYF,.,TRBJ2-3,17,TRBV11-2,TRBD1
TGCGCCAGCAGTGAGTCGGCCGGGACAGGACGATCACCCCTCCACTTT,CASSESAGTGRSPLHF,.,TRBJ1-6,16,TRBV10-2,TRBD1
TGTGCCAGCAGCTTACGTCCGACAGGGGTTAATGAAAAACTGTTTTTT,CASSLRPTGVNEKLFF,.,TRBJ1-4,16,TRBV7-2,TRBD1
TGTGCCAGCAGCTTCAAACAGGGTGCGGGCACTGAAGCTTTCTTT,CASSFKQGAGTEAFF,.,TRBJ1-1,15,TRBV7-2,.
TGTGCCACCTCAGGGGGCGGTAACAAAGAGACCCAGTACTTC,CATSGGGNKETQYF,.,TRBJ2-5,14,TRBV19,TRBD1
TGTGCCAGCAGCTTAAGCCAGGGCTACTACAATGAGCAGTTCTTC,CASSLSQGYYNEQFF,few,TRBJ2-1,15,TRBV7-9,.
TGCGCCAGCAGCGACACAGGGGGCGCGAACACCGGGGAGCTGTTTTTT,CASSDTGGANTGELFF,.,TRBJ2-2,16,TRBV5-1,TRBD1
TGTGCCAGCAGAACGGGAATCATGAACACTGAAGCTTTCTTT,CASRTGIMNTEAFF,.,TRBJ1-1,14,TRBV6-5,.
TGTGCCAGCAGCGGCTCAGTGTCAATGAACACTGAAGCTTTCTTT,CASSGSVSMNTEAFF,.,TRBJ1-1,15,TRBV7-9,.
TGTGCCAGCAGCTTGGGACAGGGCCACTATGGCTACACCTTC,CASSLGQGHYGYTF,few,TRBJ1-2,14,TRBV7-2,TRBD1
TGTGCCACCGCCCTCGGGAGTCATCACACCGGGGAGCTGTTTTTT,CATALGSHHTGELFF,.,TRBJ2-2,15,TRBV24-1,.
TGTGCCAGCAGCTTAACTAGCCTCGACAATGAGCAGTTCTTC,CASSLTSLDNEQFF,few,TRBJ2-1,14,TRBV7-2,.
TGTGCCAGCAGTGAAGTAGGGGGAGGGTCCTACAATGAGCAGTTCTTC,CASSEVGGGSYNEQFF,.,TRBJ2-1,16,TRBV6-1,.
TGTGCCAGCAGCCCCGTCCCGGGACTAGCGGGAGGGGGGCAGTTCTTC,CASSPVPGLAGGGQFF,once,TRBJ2-1,16,TRBV7-2,TRBD2
TGTGCCAGCAGCGCCACTAGCGGCTCCTACAATGAGCAGTTCTTC,CASSATSGSYNEQFF,.,TRBJ2-1,15,TRBV11-2,TRBD2
TGTGCCAGCAGCCAAGAGTGGAGTCATGAGCAGTTCTTC,CASSQEWSHEQFF,.,TRBJ2-1,13,TRBV3-1/TRBV3-2,.
TGCAGTGCTAGGCAGGAAAAGACCCAGTACTTC,CSARQEKTQYF,.,TRBJ2-5,11,TRBV20-1,.
TGCGCCAGCAGCCCGCAGGGAGGGGAGACCCAGTACTTC,CASSPQGGETQYF,.,TRBJ2-5,13,TRBV5-1,TRBD2
TGTGCCAGCAGCGTCCTGCAGGGGGAAGAGACCCAGTACTTC,CASSVLQGEETQYF,.,TRBJ2-5,14,TRBV9,TRBD1
TGTGCCAGCCATACGGACAGGGGTAGAGCTAACTATGGCTACACCTTC,CASHTDRGRANYGYTF,.,TRBJ1-2,16,TRBV19,TRBD1
TGTGCCAGCAGCTCCCAGCGACCGGGACTACCCTACAATGAGCAGTTCTTC,CASSSQRPGLPYNEQFF,.,TRBJ2-1,17,TRBV7-8,TRBD2
TGTGCCAGCAGCTTACAAGGGACAGGGGGCTATGGCTACACCTTC,CASSLQGTGGYGYTF,.,TRBJ1-2,15,TRBV27,TRBD1
TGTGCCTGGAGTGCAGGGGGTAACAGCTATGGCTACACCTTC,CAWSAGGNSYGYTF,.,TRBJ1-2,14,TRBV30,TRBD1
TGTGCCAGCAGTTTCCAGGGGGCAACTGAAGCTTTCTTT,CASSFQGATEAFF,.,TRBJ1-1,13,TRBV12-3/TRBV12-4,TRBD1
TGTGCCATCAGTGACCTAGCGTTGGGTGGTGATACGCAGTATTTT,CAISDLALGGDTQYF,.,TRBJ2-3,15,TRBV10-3,.
TGCGCCAGCAGCTTGGCCACAGGGGGGAACACTGAAGCTTTCTTT,CASSLATGGNTEAFF,.,TRBJ1-1,15,TRBV5-1,TRBD1
TGTGCCACCAGCAGAGACGAGCGGGGGTCCACCGGGGAGCTGTTTTTT,CATSRDERGSTGELFF,.,TRBJ2-2,16,TRBV15,TRBD2
TGTGCCACCAGTGACAGCGGGACTAGCGGAGATACGCAGTATTTT,CATSDSGTSGDTQYF,.,TRBJ2-3,15,TRBV24-1,TRBD2
TGTGCCAGCAGCTTACATAACTATGGCTACACCTTC,CASSLHNYGYTF,few,TRBJ1-2,12,TRBV7-2,.
TGTGCCAGCAGCTTAGCGAGGAATGAGCAGTTCTTC,CASSLARNEQFF,.,TRBJ2-1,12,TRBV7-2,.
TGCGCCAGCAGCCAACCACTTACCGGGGAGCTGTTTTTT,CASSQPLTGELFF,.,TRBJ2-2,13,TRBV4-3,.
TGTGCCAGCAGCTTTGACAGGGTCTACGAGCAGTACTTC,CASSFDRVYEQYF,.,TRBJ2-7,13,TRBV5-4,TRBD1
TGTGCCAGCAGCCTGGACAAGGGCCATGGCTACACCTTC,CASSLDKGHGYTF,.,TRBJ1-2,13,TRBV7-2,.
TGTGCCAGCAGCCGGGACAGGGGAATGACTGAAGCTTTCTTT,CASSRDRGMTEAFF,.,TRBJ1-1,14,TRBV4-2,TRBD1
TGTGCCAGCAGTCTCCGACAGGGAAGCTATGGCTACACCTTC,CASSLRQGSYGYTF,.,TRBJ1-2,14,TRBV27,TRBD1
TGTGCCAGCGGATCGAGCGGGAGCGCAGATACGCAGTATTTT,CASGSSGSADTQYF,.,TRBJ2-3,14,TRBV6-5,TRBD2
TGTGCCAGCAGTGAGACACAGGGGTGGGGTGGGCAGTTCTTC,CASSETQGWGGQFF,.,TRBJ2-1,14,TRBV6-1,TRBD1
TGTGCCTGGAGTGTTCGCGGGGGGCGAGATCAGCCCCAGCATTTT,CAWSVRGGRDQPQHF,.,TRBJ1-5,15,TRBV30,.
TGTGCCACCAATCAGGGAAACTCTGGAAACACCATATATTTT,CATNQGNSGNTIYF,.,TRBJ1-3,14,TRBV24-1,.
TGTGCCAGCTCACCACCTGGACTAGCGGGAGGGCGGAGGGAAAACATTCAGTACTTC,CASSPPGLAGGRRENIQYF,.,TRBJ2-4,19,TRBV18,TRBD2
TGTGCCAGCAGCGCGCAGGGACAGGTCCCCGGGGAGCTGTTTTTT,CASSAQGQVPGELFF,.,TRBJ2-2,15,TRBV9,TRBD1
TGTGCCAGCTCACCACAAGACGAGGGCTATGGCTACACCTTC,CASSPQDEGYGYTF,.,TRBJ1-2,14,TRBV18,.
TGTGCCAGCAGACCCTGGGAGGGTTCAGCTGGCTACACCTTC,CASRPWEGSAGYTF,few,TRBJ1-2,14,TRBV27,.
TGTGCCAGCAGCAACGGGGGACGGCTGAACTATGGCTACACCTTC,CASSNGGRLNYGYTF,.,TRBJ1-2,15,TRBV7-2,.
TGTGCCAGGGGAGGGGCAGGGGGCAATTCACCCCTCCACTTT,CARGGAGGNSPLHF,.,TRBJ1-6,14,TRBV2,TRBD1